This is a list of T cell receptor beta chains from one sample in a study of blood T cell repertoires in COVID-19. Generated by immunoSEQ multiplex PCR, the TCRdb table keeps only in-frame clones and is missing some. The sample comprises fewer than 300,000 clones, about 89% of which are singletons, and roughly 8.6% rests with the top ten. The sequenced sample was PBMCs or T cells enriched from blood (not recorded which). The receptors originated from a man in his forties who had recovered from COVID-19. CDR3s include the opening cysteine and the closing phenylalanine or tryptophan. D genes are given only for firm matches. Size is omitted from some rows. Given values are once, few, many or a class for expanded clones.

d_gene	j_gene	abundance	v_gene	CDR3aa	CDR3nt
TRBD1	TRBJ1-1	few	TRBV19	CASSMDRGPNTEAFF	TGTGCCAGTAGTATGGACAGGGGTCCGAACACTGAAGCTTTCTTT
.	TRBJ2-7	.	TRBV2	CASSEDYDYEQYF	TGTGCCAGCAGTGAAGACTACGACTACGAGCAGTACTTC
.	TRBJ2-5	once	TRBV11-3	CASSLGRLTGETQYF	TGTGCCAGCAGCTTAGGCCGTCTTACGGGAGAGACCCAGTACTTC
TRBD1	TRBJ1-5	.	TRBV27	CASRRQGTQPQHF	TGTGCCAGCAGAAGACAGGGAACTCAGCCCCAGCATTTT
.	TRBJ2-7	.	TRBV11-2	CASSALVAPPYEQYF	TGTGCCAGCAGCGCTTTGGTAGCACCACCCTACGAGCAGTACTTC
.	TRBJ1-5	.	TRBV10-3	CAISEIGDQPQHF	TGTGCCATCAGTGAGATCGGGGATCAGCCCCAGCATTTT
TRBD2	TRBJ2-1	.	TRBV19	CASSTSGGPGLDEQFF	TGTGCCAGTAGTACCTCGGGGGGGCCGGGATTGGATGAGCAGTTCTTC
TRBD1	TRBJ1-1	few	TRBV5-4	CACTGTGVRDTEAFF	TGTGCCTGTACCGGGACAGGGGTTCGTGACACTGAAGCTTTCTTT
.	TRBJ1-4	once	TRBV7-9	CASSPGSRPNEKLFF	TGTGCCAGCAGCCCCGGGTCGCGCCCAAATGAAAAACTGTTTTTT
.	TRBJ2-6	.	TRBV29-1	CSVLTQDSGANVLTF	TGCAGCGTTCTAACACAGGACTCTGGGGCCAACGTCCTGACTTTC
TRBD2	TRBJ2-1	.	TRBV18	CASSPGDYNNEQFF	TGTGCCAGCTCACCGGGGGACTACAACAATGAGCAGTTCTTC
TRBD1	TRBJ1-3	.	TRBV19	CASSIYRGVGNTIYF	TGTGCCAGTAGTATCTACAGGGGGGTAGGAAACACCATATATTTT
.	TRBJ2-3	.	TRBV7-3	CASSSGLKLSTDTQYF	TGTGCCAGCAGCTCTGGACTTAAACTTTCCACAGATACGCAGTATTTT
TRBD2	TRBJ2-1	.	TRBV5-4	CASSLDGGKQFF	TGTGCCAGCAGCTTGGACGGGGGGAAGCAGTTCTTC
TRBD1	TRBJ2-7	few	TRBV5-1	CASSLEGQGIDEQYF	TGCGCCAGCAGCTTGGAGGGACAGGGGATCGACGAGCAGTACTTC
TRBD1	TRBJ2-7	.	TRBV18	CASSPDRGPYEQYF	TGTGCCAGCTCACCGGACAGGGGCCCTTACGAGCAGTACTTC
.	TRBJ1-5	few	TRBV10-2	CASSEGPTGPVDEPQHF	TGCGCCAGCAGTGAGGGGCCTACAGGGCCAGTGGACGAGCCCCAGCATTTT
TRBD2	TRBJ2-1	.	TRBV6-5	CASSFGTSGGASEQFF	TGTGCCAGCAGTTTCGGGACTAGCGGGGGGGCCAGTGAGCAGTTCTTC
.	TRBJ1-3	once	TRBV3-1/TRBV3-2	CASSQLSGTNTIYF	TGTGCCAGCAGCCAATTATCGGGAACTAACACCATATATTTT
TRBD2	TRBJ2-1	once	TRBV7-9	CASTDSGVSYNEQFF	TGTGCCAGCACGGATAGCGGGGTATCCTACAATGAGCAGTTCTTC
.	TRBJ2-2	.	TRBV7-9	CASSKTATNTGELFF	TGTGCCAGCAGCAAAACAGCTACGAACACCGGGGAGCTGTTTTTT
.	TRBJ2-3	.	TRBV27	CASGLEDTQYF	TGTGCCAGCGGCCTCGAAGATACGCAGTATTTT